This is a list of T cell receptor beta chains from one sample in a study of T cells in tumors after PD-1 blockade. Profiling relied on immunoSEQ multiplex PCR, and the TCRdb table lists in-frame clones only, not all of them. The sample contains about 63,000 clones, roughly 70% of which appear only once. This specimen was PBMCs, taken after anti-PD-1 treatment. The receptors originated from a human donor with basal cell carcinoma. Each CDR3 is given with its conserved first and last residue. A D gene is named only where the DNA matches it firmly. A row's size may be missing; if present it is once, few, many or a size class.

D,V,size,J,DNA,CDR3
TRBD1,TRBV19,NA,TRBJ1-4,TGTGCCAGTAGCAGCTACGACAGGGAAGAAAAACTGTTTTTT,CASSSYDREEKLFF
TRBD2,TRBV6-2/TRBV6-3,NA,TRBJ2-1,TGTGCCAGCAGTTTCGGGGGGGCCGGGTACAATGAGCAGTTCTTC,CASSFGGAGYNEQFF
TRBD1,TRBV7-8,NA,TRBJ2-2,TGTGCCAGCAGCTTAACGCCCAGGGACAGGGGAACCGGGGAGCTGTTTTTT,CASSLTPRDRGTGELFF
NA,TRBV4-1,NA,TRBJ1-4,TGCGCCAGCAGCCAAGTTTATGAAAAACTGTTTTTT,CASSQVYEKLFF
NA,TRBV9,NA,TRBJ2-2,TGTGCCAGCAGCGTGGGACAGAACACCGGGGAGCTGTTTTTT,CASSVGQNTGELFF
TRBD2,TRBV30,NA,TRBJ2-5,TGTGCCTCCGGGGGGTTGTTTCTCCAGGAGACCCAGTACTTC,CASGGLFLQETQYF
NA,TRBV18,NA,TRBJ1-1,TGTGCCAGCTCACAATTAGGGGTTCTGACTGAAGCTTTCTTT,CASSQLGVLTEAFF
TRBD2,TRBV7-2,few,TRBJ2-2,TGTGCCAGCAGCATTCGGACTAGCGCCACCGGGGAGCTGTTTTTT,CASSIRTSATGELFF
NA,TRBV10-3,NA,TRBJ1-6,TGTGCCATCAGTGAAGGAGGGAATTCACCCCTCCACTTT,CAISEGGNSPLHF
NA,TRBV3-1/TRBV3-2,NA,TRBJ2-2,TGTGCCAGCAGAGGGTATGGGCTAAACACCGGGGAGCTGTTTTTT,CASRGYGLNTGELFF
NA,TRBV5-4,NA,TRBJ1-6,TGTGCCAGCAGCTTGGGTCCCGGGGATTCACCCCTCCACTTT,CASSLGPGDSPLHF
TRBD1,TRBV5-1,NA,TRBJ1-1,TGCGCCAGCAGCTTTCGGACAGGGCCGAACACTGAAGCTTTCTTT,CASSFRTGPNTEAFF
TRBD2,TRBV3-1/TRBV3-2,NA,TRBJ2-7,TGTGCCAGCAGCAAAGGGAGCGGGGGGACCAGCTCCTACGAGCAGTACTTC,CASSKGSGGTSSYEQYF
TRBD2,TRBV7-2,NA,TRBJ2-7,TGTGCCAGCAGCTTCCTAGCGGGGGACTACGAGCAGTACTTC,CASSFLAGDYEQYF
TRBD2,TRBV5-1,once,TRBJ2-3,TGCGCCAGCAGCCCTCAGCGGGGGGGCCTCGCAGATACGCAGTATTTT,CASSPQRGGLADTQYF
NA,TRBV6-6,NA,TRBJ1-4,TGTGCCAGCAGTTGGAGACTAGCTGAAAAACTGTTTTTT,CASSWRLAEKLFF
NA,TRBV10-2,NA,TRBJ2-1,TGCGCCAGCAGCGAGCTGGGACTGAGCTCCTACAATGAGCAGTTCTTC,CASSELGLSSYNEQFF
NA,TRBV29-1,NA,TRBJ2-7,TGCAGCGTCGCCGGGACTGAAAACTCCTACGAGCAGTACTTC,CSVAGTENSYEQYF
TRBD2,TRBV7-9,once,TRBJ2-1,TGTGCCAGCAACTTAGCTACTAGCGGGGGGGCCTTCAATGAGCAGTTCTTC,CASNLATSGGAFNEQFF
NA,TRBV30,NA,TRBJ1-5,TGTGCCTGGAACTTAGACGGTCAGCCCCAGCATTTT,CAWNLDGQPQHF
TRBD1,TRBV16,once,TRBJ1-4,TGTGCCAGCAGCCAATCGGCCACAGGGGCTAATGAAAAACTGTTTTTT,CASSQSATGANEKLFF
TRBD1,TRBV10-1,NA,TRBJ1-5,TGCGCCAGCACCGACAGGGTCCGTACAGGTTTATATAGCAATCAGCCCCAGCATTTT,CASTDRVRTGLYSNQPQHF
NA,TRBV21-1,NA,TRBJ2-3,TGTGCCAGCAGCAAAGGGTTGAATCCTAGCACAGATACGCAGTATTTT,CASSKGLNPSTDTQYF
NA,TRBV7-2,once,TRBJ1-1,TGTGCCAGCAGCTTATGGTCCGGCACTGAAGCTTTCTTT,CASSLWSGTEAFF
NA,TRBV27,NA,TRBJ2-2,TGTGCCAGCAGGGGAACGAACACCGGGGAGCTGTTTTTT,CASRGTNTGELFF
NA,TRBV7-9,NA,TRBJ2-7,TGTGCCAGCAGCTTACCCGACGGAAGCCTAACCGACGAGCAGTACTTC,CASSLPDGSLTDEQYF
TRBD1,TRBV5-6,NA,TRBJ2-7,TGTGCCAGCAGCTTGCCGACAGGGAACTACGAGCAGTACTTC,CASSLPTGNYEQYF
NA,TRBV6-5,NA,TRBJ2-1,TGTGCCAGCAGTTACTGGGGGCGGGACAATGAGCAGTTCTTC,CASSYWGRDNEQFF
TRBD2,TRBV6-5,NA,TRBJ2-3,TGTGCCAGCAGTTACACTAGCGCTAGCACAGATACGCAGTATTTT,CASSYTSASTDTQYF
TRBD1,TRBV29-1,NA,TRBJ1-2,TGCGGACTACAGGGGGCGAGCGGTGTAGGCTACACCTTC,CGLQGASGVGYTF
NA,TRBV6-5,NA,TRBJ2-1,TGTGCCAGCAGTTACGCGACAGAGCACCCAAATGAGCAGTTCTTC,CASSYATEHPNEQFF
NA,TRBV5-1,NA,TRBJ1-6,TGCGCCAGCAGCTTCGGGTTAAATTCACCCCTCCACTTT,CASSFGLNSPLHF
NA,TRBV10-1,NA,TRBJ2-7,TGCGCCAGCAGTGAGGCTTTGGGGTCGGACGAGCAGTACTTC,CASSEALGSDEQYF
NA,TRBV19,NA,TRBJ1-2,TGTGCCAGTAGTATACGAGGGAGGGAAAATGGCTACACCTTC,CASSIRGRENGYTF
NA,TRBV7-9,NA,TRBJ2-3,TGTGCCAGCAGCGGGACTCCAGATACGCAGTATTTT,CASSGTPDTQYF
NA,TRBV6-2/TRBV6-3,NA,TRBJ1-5,TGTGCCAGCAGCCCCGAAGGGGGGCAGCCCCAGCATTTT,CASSPEGGQPQHF
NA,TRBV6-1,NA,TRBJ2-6,TGTGCCAGCAGTGAATTTCGGGGAGGTGGGGCCAACGTCCTGACTTTC,CASSEFRGGGANVLTF
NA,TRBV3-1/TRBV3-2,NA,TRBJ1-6,TGTGCCACCGGGACGCTCTCCTATAATTCACCCCTCCACTTT,CATGTLSYNSPLHF
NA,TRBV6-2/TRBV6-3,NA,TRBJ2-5,TGTGCCAGCAGTTACGGGGGCCTAGAGACCCAGTACTTC,CASSYGGLETQYF
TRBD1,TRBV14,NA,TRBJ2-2,TGTGCCAGCAGCCTCAAGACATTCGGACAGGGGGTTCGGATCGGGGAGCTGTTTTTT,CASSLKTFGQGVRIGELFF
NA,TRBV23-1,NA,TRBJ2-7,TGCGCCAGCAGTCACATTACGGGGGACGAGCAGTACTTC,CASSHITGDEQYF
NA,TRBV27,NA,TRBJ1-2,TGTGCCAGCAGTTTAAGACCGGCGGATGGCTACACCTTC,CASSLRPADGYTF
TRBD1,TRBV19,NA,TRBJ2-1,TGTGCCAGTAGTATAGGAGGACAGGGGAGGGGGCAGTTCTTC,CASSIGGQGRGQFF
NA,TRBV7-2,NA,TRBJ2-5,TGTGCCAGCAGCCCCGGGAGCCTCATCGGGACCCAGTACTTC,CASSPGSLIGTQYF
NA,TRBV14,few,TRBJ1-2,TGTGCCAGCAGCCAAGATTGGGTGAACTATGGCTACACCTTC,CASSQDWVNYGYTF
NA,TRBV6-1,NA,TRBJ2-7,TGTGCCAGCAGTGACAGGGTTGCCACCTACGAGCAGTACTTC,CASSDRVATYEQYF
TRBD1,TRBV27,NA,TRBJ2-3,TGTGCCAGCAGTTTATCGGACAGGGGGGGAGATACGCAGTATTTT,CASSLSDRGGDTQYF